This TCR beta chain was retrieved from a study of OX40 agonist ivuxolimab in advanced cancers. Background on the study: The patients received ivuxolimab by intravenous route every 2 weeks at 0.01 to 10 mg/kg. A diagnosis of hepatocellular carcinoma, melanoma, renal cell or head and neck cancer was present in dose-escalation patients. Study outcomes and limitations: Averaging showed that CD8+ T cells had more expanded clones than CD4+ did.

Per the germline V gene, CDR1 is LNHDA and CDR2 is SQIVND (reference sequence). The length of the CDR3 is 16 residues. Losses at the gene ends were 2 bases for V and 1 base for J; bases not matched to a gene: 5. Concerning this clone: What it recognizes is unknown.

Assay used: immunoSEQ multiplex PCR; TCRdb lists only in-frame clones, some missing. The table includes 70,000 or so clones, around four fifths detected once. The TCR sequence derives from an adult with an advanced solid tumor such as melanoma, head and neck, liver or kidney cancer. This chain links TRBV19 with TRBJ1-5, with 7 bases identical to TRBD1. This sample comprised CD4+ or CD8+ T cells sorted from blood, obtained in a trial of the OX40 agonist ivuxolimab. CDR3 coding DNA: TGTGCCAGTAGTATAACAGGGGCAAGGAGCAATCAGCCCCAGCATTTT. Its protein is CASSITGARSNQPQHF.